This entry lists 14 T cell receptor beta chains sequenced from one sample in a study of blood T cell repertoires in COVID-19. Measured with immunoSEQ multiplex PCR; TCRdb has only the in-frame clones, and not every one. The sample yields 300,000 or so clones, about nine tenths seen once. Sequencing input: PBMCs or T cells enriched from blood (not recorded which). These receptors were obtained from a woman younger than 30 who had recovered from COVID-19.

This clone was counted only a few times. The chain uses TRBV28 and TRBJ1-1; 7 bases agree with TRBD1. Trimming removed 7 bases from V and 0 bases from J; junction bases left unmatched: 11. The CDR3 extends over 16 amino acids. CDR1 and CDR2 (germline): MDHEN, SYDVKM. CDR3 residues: CASTQRTGVMNTEAFF. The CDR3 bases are TGTGCCAGCACCCAACGGACAGGTGTGATGAACACTGAAGCTTTCTTT.

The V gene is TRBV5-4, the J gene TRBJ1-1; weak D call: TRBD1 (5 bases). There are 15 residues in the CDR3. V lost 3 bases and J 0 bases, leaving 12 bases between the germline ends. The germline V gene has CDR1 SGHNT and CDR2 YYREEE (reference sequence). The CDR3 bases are TGTGCCAGCAGCTCTGCGGGACGTATGAACACTGAAGCTTTCTTT. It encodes CASSSAGRMNTEAFF.

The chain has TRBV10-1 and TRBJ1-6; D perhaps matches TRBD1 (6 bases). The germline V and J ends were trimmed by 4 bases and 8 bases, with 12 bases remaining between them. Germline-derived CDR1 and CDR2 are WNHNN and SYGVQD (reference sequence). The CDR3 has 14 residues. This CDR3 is CASSVGQKDSPLHF. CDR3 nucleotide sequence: TGCGCCAGCAGTGTCGGACAGAAGGATTCACCCCTCCACTTT.

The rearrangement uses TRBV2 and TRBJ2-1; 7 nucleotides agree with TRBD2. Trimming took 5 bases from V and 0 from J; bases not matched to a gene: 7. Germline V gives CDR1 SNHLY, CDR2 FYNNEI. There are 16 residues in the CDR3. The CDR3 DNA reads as TGTGCCAGCAGTCGGACTAGGGAGCGCTCCTACAATGAGCAGTTCTTC. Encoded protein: CASSRTRERSYNEQFF. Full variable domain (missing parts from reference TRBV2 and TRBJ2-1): EPEVTQTPSHQVTQMGQEVILRCVPISNHLYFYWYRQILGQKVEFLVSFYNNEISEKSEIFDDQFSVERPDGSNFTLKIRSTKLEDSAMYFCASSRTRERSYNEQFFGPGTRLTVL.

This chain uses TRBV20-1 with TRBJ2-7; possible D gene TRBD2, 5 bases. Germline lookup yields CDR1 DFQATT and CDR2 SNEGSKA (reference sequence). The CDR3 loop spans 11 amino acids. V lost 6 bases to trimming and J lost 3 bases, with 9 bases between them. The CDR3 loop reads CSASRGYEQYF. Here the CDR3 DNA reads TGCAGTGCCAGTCGGGGCTACGAGCAGTACTTC.

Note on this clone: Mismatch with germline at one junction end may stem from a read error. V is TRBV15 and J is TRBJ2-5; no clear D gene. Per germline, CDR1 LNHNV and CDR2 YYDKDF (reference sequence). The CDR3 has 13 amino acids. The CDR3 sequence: CATKARPSEAQYF. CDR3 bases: TGTGCCACCAAGGCGCGCCCCTCAGAGGCCCAGTACTTC.

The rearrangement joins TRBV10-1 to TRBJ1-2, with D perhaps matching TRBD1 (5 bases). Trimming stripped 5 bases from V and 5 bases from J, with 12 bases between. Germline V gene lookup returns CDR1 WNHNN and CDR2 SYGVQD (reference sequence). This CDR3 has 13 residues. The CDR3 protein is CASSKNRLYGYTF. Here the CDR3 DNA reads TGCGCCAGCAGTAAAAACAGGCTTTATGGCTACACCTTC.

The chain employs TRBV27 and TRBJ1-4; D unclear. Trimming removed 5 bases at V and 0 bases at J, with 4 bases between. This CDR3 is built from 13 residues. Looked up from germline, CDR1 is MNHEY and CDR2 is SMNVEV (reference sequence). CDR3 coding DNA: TGTGCCAGCAGTCCGGCAACTAATGAAAAACTGTTTTTT. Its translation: CASSPATNEKLFF.

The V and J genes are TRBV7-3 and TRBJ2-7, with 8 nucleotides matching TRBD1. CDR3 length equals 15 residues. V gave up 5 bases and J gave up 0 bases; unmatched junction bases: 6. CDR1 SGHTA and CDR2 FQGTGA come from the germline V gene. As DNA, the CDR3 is TGTGCCAGCAGCAAAGGGACAGGAGCCTCCTACGAGCAGTACTTC. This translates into CASSKGTGASYEQYF.

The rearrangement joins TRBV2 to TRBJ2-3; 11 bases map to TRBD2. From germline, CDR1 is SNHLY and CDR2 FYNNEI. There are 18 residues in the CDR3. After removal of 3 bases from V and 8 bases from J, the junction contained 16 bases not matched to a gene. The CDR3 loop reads CASSEGASGRPADSTQYF. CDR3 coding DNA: TGTGCCAGCAGTGAGGGAGCTAGCGGGAGGCCCGCCGACAGTACGCAGTATTTT.

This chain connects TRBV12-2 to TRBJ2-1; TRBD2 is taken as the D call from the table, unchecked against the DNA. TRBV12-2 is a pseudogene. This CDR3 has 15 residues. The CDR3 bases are TGTGCAAGTCGCCCGGGACTAGCGGGTTACAATGAGCAGTTCTTC. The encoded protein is CASRPGLAGYNEQFF.

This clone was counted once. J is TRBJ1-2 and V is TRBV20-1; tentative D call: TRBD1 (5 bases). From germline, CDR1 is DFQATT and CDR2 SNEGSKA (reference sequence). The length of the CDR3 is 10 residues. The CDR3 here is CRHRSCGYTF. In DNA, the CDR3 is TGCAGACACAGGAGCTGCGGCTACACCTTC.

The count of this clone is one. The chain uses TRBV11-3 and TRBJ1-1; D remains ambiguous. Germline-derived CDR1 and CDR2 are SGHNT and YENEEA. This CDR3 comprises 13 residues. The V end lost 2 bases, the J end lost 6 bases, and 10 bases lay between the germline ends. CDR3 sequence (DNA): TGTGCCAGCAGCTTAAAGGGAGTTCCTGAAGCTTTCTTT. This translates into CASSLKGVPEAFF.

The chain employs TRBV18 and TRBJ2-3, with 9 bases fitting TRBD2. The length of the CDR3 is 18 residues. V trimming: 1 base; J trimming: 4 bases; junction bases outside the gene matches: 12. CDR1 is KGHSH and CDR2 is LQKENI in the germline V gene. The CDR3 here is CASSPQVRRSGSPDTQYF. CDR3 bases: TGTGCCAGCTCACCACAAGTCAGGCGTAGCGGGAGCCCAGATACGCAGTATTTT.